This TCR beta chain was obtained from a study of regulatory T cells in long-lasting Graves disease. Study-wide findings and caveats: Persistent disease was characterized by preferential usage of TRBV28, TRBJ1-2 and TRBJ2-5.

Libraries of TCR beta came from iRepertoire HTBI primers plus Arm-PCR of CDR3 regions. MiXCR, run by TCRdb on the multiplex PCR reads, gives a single entry per CDR3 protein. Among 650,000 to 850,000 distinct CDR3 sequences listed, around 30% were seen once. With respect to this clonotype: As yet, its antigen is unknown.

Noted time point: persistent/refractory GD, antithyroid drugs over 5 years with positive TRAb. PBMC-derived RNA was used for the TCR library. Roughly 9 milliliters of peripheral blood went into EDTA tubes. CDR3 size: 13 residues. Germline CDR1 and CDR2: SGDLS and YYNGEE. With V trimmed by 7 bases and J by 8 bases, 4 bases remained unmatched. The source material was peripheral blood mononuclear cells (PBMCs), sampled when the disease was refractory, from a patient treated with antithyroid drugs. This TCR was recovered from a female donor with Graves disease. The V and J genes are TRBV9 and TRBJ1-6; 9 nucleotides agree with TRBD1. CDR3 sequence: CASHRDRDSPLHF. The CDR3 DNA reads TGTGCCAGCCATCGGGACAGGGATTCACCCCTCCACTTT. The entire variable domain, with the rest obtained from reference TRBV9 and TRBJ1-6, is as follows: DSGVTQTPKHLITATGQRVTLRCSPRSGDLSVYWYQQSLDQGLQFLIQYYNGEERAKGNILERFSAQQFPDLHSELNLSSLELGDSALYFCASHRDRDSPLHFGNGTRLTVT.